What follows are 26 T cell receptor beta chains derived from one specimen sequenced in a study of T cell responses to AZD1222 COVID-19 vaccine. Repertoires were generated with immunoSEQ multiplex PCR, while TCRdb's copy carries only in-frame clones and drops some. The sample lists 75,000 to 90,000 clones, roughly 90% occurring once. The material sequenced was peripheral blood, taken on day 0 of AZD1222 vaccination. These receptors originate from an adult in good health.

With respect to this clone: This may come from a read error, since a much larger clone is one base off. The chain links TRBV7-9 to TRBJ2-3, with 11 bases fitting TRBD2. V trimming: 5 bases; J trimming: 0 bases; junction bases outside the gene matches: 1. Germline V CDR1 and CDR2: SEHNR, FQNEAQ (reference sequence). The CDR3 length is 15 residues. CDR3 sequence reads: CASSRLAGSTDTQYF. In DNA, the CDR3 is TGTGCCAGCAGCCGACTAGCGGGGAGCACAGATACGCAGTATTTT.

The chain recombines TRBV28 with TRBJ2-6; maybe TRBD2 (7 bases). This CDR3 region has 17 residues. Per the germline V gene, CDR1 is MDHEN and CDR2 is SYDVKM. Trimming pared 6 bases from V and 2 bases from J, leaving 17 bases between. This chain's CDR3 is CASRGSGGAPGANVLTF. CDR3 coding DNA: TGTGCCAGCAGGGGGTCGGGGGGCGCCCCTGGGGCCAACGTCCTGACTTTC.

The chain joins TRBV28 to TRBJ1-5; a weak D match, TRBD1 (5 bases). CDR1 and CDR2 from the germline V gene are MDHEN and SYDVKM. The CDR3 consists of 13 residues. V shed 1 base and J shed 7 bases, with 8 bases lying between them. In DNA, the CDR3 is TGTGCCAGCAGTTTATTGGGGGGGCAGCCCCAGCATTTT. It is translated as CASSLLGGQPQHF. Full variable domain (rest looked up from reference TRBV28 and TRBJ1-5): DVKVTQSSRYLVKRTGEKVFLECVQDMDHENMFWYRQDPGLGLRLIYFSYDVKMKEKGDIPEGYSVSREKKERFSLILESASTNQTSMYLCASSLLGGQPQHFGDGTRLSIL.

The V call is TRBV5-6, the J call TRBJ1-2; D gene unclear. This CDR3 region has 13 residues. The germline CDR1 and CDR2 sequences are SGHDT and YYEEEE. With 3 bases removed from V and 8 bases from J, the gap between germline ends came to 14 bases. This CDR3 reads CASSSRHLGGYTF. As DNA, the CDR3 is TGTGCCAGCAGCTCCAGACACCTGGGGGGCTACACCTTC.

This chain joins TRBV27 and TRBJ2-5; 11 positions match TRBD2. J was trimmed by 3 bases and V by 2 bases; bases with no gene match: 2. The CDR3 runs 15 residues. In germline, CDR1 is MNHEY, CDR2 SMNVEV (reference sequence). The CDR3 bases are TGTGCCAGCAGTTTAATGGGACTAGCGGAAGAGACCCAGTACTTC. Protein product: CASSLMGLAEETQYF.

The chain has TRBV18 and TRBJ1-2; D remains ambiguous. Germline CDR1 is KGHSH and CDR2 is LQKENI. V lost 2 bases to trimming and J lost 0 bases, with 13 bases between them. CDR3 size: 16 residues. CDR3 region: CASSPEPPTSNYGYTF. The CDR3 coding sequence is TGTGCCAGCTCACCAGAACCACCAACTTCTAACTATGGCTACACCTTC.

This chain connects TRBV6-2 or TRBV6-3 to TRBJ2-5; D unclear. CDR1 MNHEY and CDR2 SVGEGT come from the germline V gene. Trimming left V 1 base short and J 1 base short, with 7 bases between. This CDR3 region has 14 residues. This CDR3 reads CASSYWGSQETQYF. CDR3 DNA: TGTGCCAGCAGTTACTGGGGTTCCCAAGAGACCCAGTACTTC.

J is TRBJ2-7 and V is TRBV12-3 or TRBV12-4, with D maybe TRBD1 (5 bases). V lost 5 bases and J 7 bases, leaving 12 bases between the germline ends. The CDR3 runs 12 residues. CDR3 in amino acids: CASSTTDREQYF. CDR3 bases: TGTGCCAGCAGTACTACCGACAGAGAGCAGTACTTC.

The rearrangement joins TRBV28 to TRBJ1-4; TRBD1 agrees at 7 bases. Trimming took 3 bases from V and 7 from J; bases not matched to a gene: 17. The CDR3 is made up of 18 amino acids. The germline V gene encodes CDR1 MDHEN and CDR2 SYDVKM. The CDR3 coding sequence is TGTGCCAGCAGTTTCCCCCCCATCCGTCCAGGGGGGAGTGAAAAACTGTTTTTT. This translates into CASSFPPIRPGGSEKLFF.

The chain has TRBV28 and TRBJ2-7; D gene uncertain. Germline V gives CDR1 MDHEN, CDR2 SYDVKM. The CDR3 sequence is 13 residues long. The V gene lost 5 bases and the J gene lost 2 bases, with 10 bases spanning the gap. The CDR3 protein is CASSPPPTYEQYF. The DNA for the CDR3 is TGTGCCAGCAGTCCCCCCCCTACCTACGAGCAGTACTTC.

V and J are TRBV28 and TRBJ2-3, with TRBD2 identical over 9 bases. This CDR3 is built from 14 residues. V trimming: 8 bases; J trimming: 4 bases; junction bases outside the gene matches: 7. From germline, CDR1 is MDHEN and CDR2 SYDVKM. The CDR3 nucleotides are TGTGCCAGCGGACGGCGGGGGGGCCCAGATACGCAGTATTTT. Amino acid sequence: CASGRRGGPDTQYF.

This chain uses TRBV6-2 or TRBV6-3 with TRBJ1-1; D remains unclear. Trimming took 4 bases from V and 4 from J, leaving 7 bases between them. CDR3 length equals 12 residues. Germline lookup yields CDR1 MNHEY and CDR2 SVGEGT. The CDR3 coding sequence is TGTGCCAGCAGTTTACAATTCACTGAAGCTTTCTTT. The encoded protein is CASSLQFTEAFF.

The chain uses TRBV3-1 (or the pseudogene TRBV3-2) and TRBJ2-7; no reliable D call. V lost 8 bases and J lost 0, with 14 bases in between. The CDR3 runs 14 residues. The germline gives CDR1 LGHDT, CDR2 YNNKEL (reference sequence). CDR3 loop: CASARDASSYEQYF. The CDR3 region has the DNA TGTGCCAGCGCTCGAGACGCGAGCTCCTACGAGCAGTACTTC.

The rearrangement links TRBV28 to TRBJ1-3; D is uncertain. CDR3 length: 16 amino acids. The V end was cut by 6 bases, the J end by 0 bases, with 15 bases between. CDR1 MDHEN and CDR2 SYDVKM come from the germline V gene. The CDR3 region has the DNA TGTGCCAGCAGCGGTGGAGGGATTAACTCTGGAAACACCATATATTTT. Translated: CASSGGGINSGNTIYF.

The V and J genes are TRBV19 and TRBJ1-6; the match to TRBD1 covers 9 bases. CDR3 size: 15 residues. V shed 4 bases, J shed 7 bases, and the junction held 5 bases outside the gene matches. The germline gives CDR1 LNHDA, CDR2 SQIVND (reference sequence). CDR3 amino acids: CASSTSGTGNSPLHF. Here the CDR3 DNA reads TGTGCCAGTAGTACCTCCGGGACAGGGAATTCACCCCTCCACTTT.

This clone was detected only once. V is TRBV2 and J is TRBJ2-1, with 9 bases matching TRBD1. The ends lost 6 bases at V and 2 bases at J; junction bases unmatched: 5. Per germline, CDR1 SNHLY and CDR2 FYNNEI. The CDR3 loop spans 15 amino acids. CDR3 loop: CASREQGAAYNEQFF. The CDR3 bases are TGTGCCAGCAGAGAACAGGGGGCTGCCTACAATGAGCAGTTCTTC.

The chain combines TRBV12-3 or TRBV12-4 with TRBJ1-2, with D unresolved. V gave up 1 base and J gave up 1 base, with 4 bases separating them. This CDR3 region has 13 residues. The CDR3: CASSLDNNYGYTF. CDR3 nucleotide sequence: TGTGCCAGCAGTTTAGACAATAACTATGGCTACACCTTC.

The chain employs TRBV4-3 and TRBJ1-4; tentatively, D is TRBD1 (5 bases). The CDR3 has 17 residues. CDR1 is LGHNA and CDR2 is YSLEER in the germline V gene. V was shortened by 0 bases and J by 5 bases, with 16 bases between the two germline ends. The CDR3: CASSQDPPDSRNEKLFF. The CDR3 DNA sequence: TGCGCCAGCAGCCAAGACCCACCTGACAGTCGAAATGAAAAACTGTTTTTT.

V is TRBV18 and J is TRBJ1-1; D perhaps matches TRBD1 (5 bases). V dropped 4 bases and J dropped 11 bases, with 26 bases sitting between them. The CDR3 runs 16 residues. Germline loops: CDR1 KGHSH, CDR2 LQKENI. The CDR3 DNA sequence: TGTGCCAGCTCACATGGGACGGCGAAGGGTGGGGAGAGGGCTTTCTTT. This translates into CASSHGTAKGGERAFF.

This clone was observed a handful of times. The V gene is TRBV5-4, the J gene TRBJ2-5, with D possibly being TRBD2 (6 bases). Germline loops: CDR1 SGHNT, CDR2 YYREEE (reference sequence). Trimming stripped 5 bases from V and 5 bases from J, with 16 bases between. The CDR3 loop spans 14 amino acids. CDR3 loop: CASSLGMEGETQYF. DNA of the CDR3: TGTGCCAGCAGTCTAGGAATGGAGGGGGAGACCCAGTACTTC. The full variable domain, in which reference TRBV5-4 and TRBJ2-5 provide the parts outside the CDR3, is ETGVTQSPTHLIKTRGQQVTLRCSSQSGHNTVSWYQQALGQGPQFIFQYYREEENGRGNFPPRFSGLQFPNYSSELNVNALELDDSALYLCASSLGMEGETQYFGPGTRLLVL.

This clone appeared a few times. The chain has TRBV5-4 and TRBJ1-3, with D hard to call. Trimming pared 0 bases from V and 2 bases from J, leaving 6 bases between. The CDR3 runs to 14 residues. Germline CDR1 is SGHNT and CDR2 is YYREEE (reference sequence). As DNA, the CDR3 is TGTGCCAGCAGCTTGGGAGGGACTGGAAACACCATATATTTT. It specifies CASSLGGTGNTIYF.

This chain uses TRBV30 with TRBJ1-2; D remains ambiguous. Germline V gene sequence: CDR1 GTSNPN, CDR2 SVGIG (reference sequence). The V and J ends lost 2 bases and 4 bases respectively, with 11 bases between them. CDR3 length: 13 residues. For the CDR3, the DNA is TGTGCCTGGAGTCAGGTGCGGGGCTATGGCTACACCTTC. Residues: CAWSQVRGYGYTF.

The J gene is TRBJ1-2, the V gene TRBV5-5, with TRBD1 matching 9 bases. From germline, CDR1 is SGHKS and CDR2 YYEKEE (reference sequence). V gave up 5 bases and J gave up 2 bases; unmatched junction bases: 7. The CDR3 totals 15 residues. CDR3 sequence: CASRKRTGENYGYTF. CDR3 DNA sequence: TGTGCCAGCAGGAAAAGGACAGGGGAGAACTATGGCTACACCTTC.

CDR3 DNA sequence: TGCGCCAGCAGCTCCGGGGCCACTAATGAAAAACTGTTTTTT. This codes for CASSSGATNEKLFF. The chain has TRBV5-1 and TRBJ1-4; tentative D call: TRBD1 (5 bases). Trimming stripped 3 bases from V and 2 bases from J, with 8 bases between. This CDR3 contains 14 residues. Germline V lookup: CDR1 SGHRS, CDR2 YFSETQ.

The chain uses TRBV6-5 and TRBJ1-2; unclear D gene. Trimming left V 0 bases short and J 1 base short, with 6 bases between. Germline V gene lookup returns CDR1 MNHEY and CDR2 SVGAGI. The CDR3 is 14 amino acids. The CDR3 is CASSYSASNYGYTF. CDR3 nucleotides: TGTGCCAGCAGTTACTCCGCGAGTAACTATGGCTACACCTTC.

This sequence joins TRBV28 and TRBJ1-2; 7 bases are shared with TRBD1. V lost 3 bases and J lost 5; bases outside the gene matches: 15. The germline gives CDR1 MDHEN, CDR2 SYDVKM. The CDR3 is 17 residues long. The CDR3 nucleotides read TGTGCCAGCAGTTTTGTTACGGGTCTACAGGGGATATATGGCTACACCTTC. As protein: CASSFVTGLQGIYGYTF.